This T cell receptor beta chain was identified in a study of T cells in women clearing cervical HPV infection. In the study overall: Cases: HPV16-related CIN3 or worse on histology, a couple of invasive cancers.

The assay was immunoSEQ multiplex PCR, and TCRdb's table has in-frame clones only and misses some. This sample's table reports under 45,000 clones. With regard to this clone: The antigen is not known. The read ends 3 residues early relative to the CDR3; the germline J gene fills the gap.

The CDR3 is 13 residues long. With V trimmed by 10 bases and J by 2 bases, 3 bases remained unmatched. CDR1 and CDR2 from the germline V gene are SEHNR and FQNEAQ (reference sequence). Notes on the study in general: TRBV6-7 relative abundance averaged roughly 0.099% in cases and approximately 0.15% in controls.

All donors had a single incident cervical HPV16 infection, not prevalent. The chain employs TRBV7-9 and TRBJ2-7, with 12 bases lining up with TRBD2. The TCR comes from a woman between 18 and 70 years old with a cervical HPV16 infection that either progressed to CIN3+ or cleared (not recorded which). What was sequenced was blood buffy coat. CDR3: CATASGRAYEQYF. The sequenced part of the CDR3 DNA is TGTGCCACGGCTAGCGGGAGGGCCTACGAG.